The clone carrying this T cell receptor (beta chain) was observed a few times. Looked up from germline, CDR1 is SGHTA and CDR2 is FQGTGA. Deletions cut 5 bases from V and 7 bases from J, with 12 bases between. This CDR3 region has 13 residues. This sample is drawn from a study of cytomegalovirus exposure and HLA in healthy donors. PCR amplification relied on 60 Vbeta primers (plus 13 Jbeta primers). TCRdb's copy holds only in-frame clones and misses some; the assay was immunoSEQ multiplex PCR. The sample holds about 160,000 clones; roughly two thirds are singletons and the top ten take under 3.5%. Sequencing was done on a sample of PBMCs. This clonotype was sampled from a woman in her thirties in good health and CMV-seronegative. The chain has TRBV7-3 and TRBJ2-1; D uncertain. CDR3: CASSPDDGNEQFF. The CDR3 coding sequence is TGTGCCAGCAGCCCAGACGACGGGAATGAGCAGTTCTTC. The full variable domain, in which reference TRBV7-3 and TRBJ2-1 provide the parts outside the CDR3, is GAGVSQTPSNKVTEKGKYVELRCDPISGHTALYWYRQSLGQGPEFLIYFQGTGAADDSGLPNDRFFAVRPEGSVSTLKIQRTERGDSAVYLCASSPDDGNEQFFGPGTRLTVL.